The 15 T cell receptor beta chains given below trace back to one sample, sequenced in a study of T cells in Graves' hyperthyroidism and ophthalmopathy. RNA transcripts gave rise to amplified TCR beta CDR3 regions. An initial round of RT-PCR targeting the TCR CDR3 relied on the HTBI primer set. TCRdb fed the multiplex PCR reads into MiXCR, producing one record per CDR3 protein. The table lists roughly 420,000 distinct CDR3 sequences, roughly 14% of them singletons. The source material was blood. All receptors come from a woman between 18 and 30 years old with Graves' hyperthyroidism.

This clonotype was counted only a few times. This chain uses TRBV10-1 with TRBJ2-7; D possibly corresponds to TRBD2 (6 bases). CDR3 length equals 14 residues. The ends were cut back, 0 bases at V and 2 bases at J, with 8 bases in the middle. Germline lookup yields CDR1 WNHNN and CDR2 SYGVQD (reference sequence). The CDR3 protein is CASSESTGAYEQYF. For the CDR3, the DNA is TGCGCCAGCAGTGAGTCAACGGGGGCCTACGAGCAGTACTTC.

This clonotype has more than one count but fewer than ten. V gene TRBV28 combines with J gene TRBJ1-1, with unresolved D. The CDR3 runs to 15 residues. Germline CDR1 and CDR2: MDHEN and SYDVKM. Between the trimmed V and J ends, which lost 5 bases and 5 bases, there was a span of 18 bases. CDR3 loop: CASSLGVEGWTEAFF. The CDR3 DNA sequence: TGTGCCAGCAGTCTCGGAGTGGAGGGATGGACTGAAGCTTTCTTT.

The table lists this clonotype with a few counts. J is TRBJ2-7 and V is TRBV24-1; TRBD2 aligns across 9 bases. This CDR3 comprises 13 residues. The germline gives CDR1 KGHDR, CDR2 SFDVKD. Trimming cost V 9 bases and J 1 base; bases outside gene matches: 3. The CDR3 loop is CATSSGVSYEQYF. CDR3 DNA: TGTGCCACCTCTAGCGGGGTATCCTACGAGCAGTACTTC.

The chain couples TRBV11-2 to TRBJ2-7, with D uncertain. Germline CDR1 SGHAT, CDR2 FQNNGV. Trimming removed 4 bases at V and 2 bases at J, with 12 bases between. The CDR3 runs to 14 residues. The CDR3 protein is CASSSLRNPYEQYF. The CDR3 region has the DNA TGTGCCAGCAGCTCTTTGCGGAATCCCTACGAGCAGTACTTC.

This clonotype occurred a few times. The V gene is TRBV27, the J gene TRBJ1-5; TRBD1 might be the D (6 bases). This CDR3 comprises 16 residues. V shed 0 bases and J shed 5 bases, with 14 bases lying between them. Germline-derived CDR1 and CDR2 are MNHEY and SMNVEV (reference sequence). The CDR3 loop is CASSLSLGHLDQPQHF. The DNA for the CDR3 is TGTGCCAGCAGTTTATCCTTGGGACACCTTGATCAGCCCCAGCATTTT.

This sequence joins TRBV5-6 and TRBJ1-2; D remains ambiguous. This CDR3 spans 12 amino acids. The germline V gene encodes CDR1 SGHDT and CDR2 YYEEEE. The germline V and J ends were trimmed by 3 bases and 2 bases, with 5 bases remaining between them. CDR3 nucleotide sequence: TGTGCCAGCAGCTATCAGAACTATGGCTACACCTTC. Protein sequence: CASSYQNYGYTF.

This chain joins TRBV12-3 or TRBV12-4 and TRBJ2-3; possibly TRBD2 for D (7 bases). V was clipped by 7 bases and J by 10 bases, with 18 bases between them. This CDR3 comprises 13 residues. The CDR3 is CASTWGGGRPQYF. CDR3 bases: TGTGCCAGCACCTGGGGGGGGGGGCGGCCGCAGTATTTT.

The chain uses TRBV4-3 and TRBJ2-1, with D tentatively TRBD1 (6 bases). Looked up from germline, CDR1 is LGHNA and CDR2 is YSLEER. Trimming took 3 bases from V and 10 from J, leaving 16 bases between them. There are 14 residues in the CDR3. For the CDR3, the DNA is TGCGCCAGCAGCCAGCGGAACAGGGTCAGGGAGCAGTTCTTC. This codes for CASSQRNRVREQFF.

This clonotype was seen at least ten times. This chain joins TRBV28 and TRBJ1-4; a possible D gene is TRBD1 (6 bases). The germline V gene encodes CDR1 MDHEN and CDR2 SYDVKM. The CDR3 has 16 residues. V lost 3 bases, J lost 4 bases, and 15 bases lay in between. CDR3 loop: CASSFLFQGNNEKLFF. The CDR3 region has the DNA TGTGCCAGCAGTTTCCTCTTCCAGGGGAATAATGAAAAACTGTTTTTT.

This clonotype has more than one count but fewer than ten. This chain joins TRBV6-1 and TRBJ1-2; 7 bases are a match to TRBD1. The CDR3 length is 13 residues. The germline gives CDR1 MNHNS, CDR2 SASEGT. J gave up 7 bases and V 10 bases, and 12 bases lay outside the gene matches. The DNA of the CDR3 is TGTGCCACTCGGACAGGCCTTAACGGTGGCTACACCTTC. It specifies CATRTGLNGGYTF.

At least ten counts were recorded for this clonotype. This CDR3 is CASSPSRFYGYTF. The DNA of the CDR3 is TGTGCCAGCAGCCCAAGTCGATTCTATGGCTACACCTTC. The chain couples TRBV14 to TRBJ1-2; D remains ambiguous. Trimming stripped 4 bases from V and 4 bases from J, with 10 bases between. Looked up from germline, CDR1 is SGHDN and CDR2 is FVKESK. The CDR3 runs 13 residues.

This clonotype has ten or more counts. The V and J genes are TRBV29-1 and TRBJ2-7, with 12 nucleotides matching TRBD2. Germline lookup yields CDR1 SQVTM and CDR2 ANQGSEA. CDR3 size: 16 residues. V trimming: 0 bases; J trimming: 3 bases; junction bases outside the gene matches: 6. The CDR3 nucleotides are TGCAGCGTTGAAGATCCTAAACTAGCGGGAGGCTACGAGCAGTACTTC. Translated: CSVEDPKLAGGYEQYF.

This clonotype was picked up many times. The genes are TRBV6-6 and TRBJ1-1; D possibly corresponds to TRBD1 (6 bases). CDR1 is MNHNY and CDR2 is SVGAGI in the germline V gene (reference sequence). The CDR3 runs 15 residues. V was pared by 2 bases and J by 1 base, with 11 bases between. CDR3 nucleotides: TGTGCCAGCAGTTACGTTACAGGGAGGAACACTGAAGCTTTCTTT. Protein sequence: CASSYVTGRNTEAFF.

Concerning this clonotype: A read error may produce the germline difference seen at one junction end. The rearrangement uses TRBV12-3 or TRBV12-4 and TRBJ2-1, with D unresolved. The CDR3 consists of 14 residues. The CDR3 DNA follows: TGTGCCAGCAGCGATTACGACACCCACAATGAGCGGTTCTTC. Protein sequence: CASSDYDTHNERFF.

The V and J genes are TRBV5-6 and TRBJ1-2, with unresolved D. The CDR3 extends over 15 amino acids. From germline, CDR1 is SGHDT and CDR2 YYEEEE. Trimming left V 4 bases short and J 4 bases short, with 17 bases between. Here the CDR3 DNA reads TGTGCCAGCAGCGCGGACGGGGAGGGTCTCTATGGCTACACCTTC. Encoded protein: CASSADGEGLYGYTF.